These T cell receptor beta chains were read from a single sample in a study of shared clonotypes between healthy human individuals. Only in-frame clones appear in the TCRdb table, and some are missing; sequencing was by immunoSEQ multiplex PCR. The table has about 470,000 clones, 70% to 80% seen once. Sample: PBMCs. The receptor source for this set is a woman aged 40 to 50 in good health. Some clones in this sample may be carry-over from other donors' samples. Both conserved end residues are part of each CDR3. Fields, in order: J gene, D gene, clone size, V gene, CDR3 DNA, CDR3 protein. D genes are given only for firm matches. Size is omitted from some rows. Given values are once, few, many or a class for expanded clones.

J: TRBJ2-3
D: TRBD1
size: -
V: TRBV9
DNA: TGTGCCAGCAGCGTAGTAGCAGGGGGTTCCACAGATACGCAGTATTTT
CDR3: CASSVVAGGSTDTQYF

J: TRBJ2-1
D: -
size: -
V: TRBV6-5
DNA: TGTGCCAGCAGTTACGGAGGAGGGGGGGGCTACAATGAGCAGTTCTTC
CDR3: CASSYGGGGGYNEQFF

J: TRBJ2-7
D: -
size: -
V: TRBV18
DNA: TGTGCCAGCTCACCGGCGGCGGGATCCCCGACCTCCTACGAGCAGTACTTC
CDR3: CASSPAAGSPTSYEQYF

J: TRBJ2-2
D: -
size: -
V: TRBV6-1
DNA: TGTGCCAGCAGTGACTTACAGGGATTCGGGGAGCTGTTTTTT
CDR3: CASSDLQGFGELFF

J: TRBJ1-4
D: TRBD1
size: -
V: TRBV11-2
DNA: TGTGCCAGCAGCGCAAATACAGGGGGCCGGGGTGAAAAACTGTTTTTT
CDR3: CASSANTGGRGEKLFF

J: TRBJ2-7
D: -
size: many
V: TRBV6-1
DNA: TGTGCCAGCAGTGAAGCAGCCTATTATATCTACGAGCAGTACTTC
CDR3: CASSEAAYYIYEQYF

J: TRBJ2-3
D: -
size: -
V: TRBV2
DNA: TGTGCCAGCAGTGAATGGGTGGTAACAGATACGCAGTATTTT
CDR3: CASSEWVVTDTQYF

J: TRBJ2-1
D: -
size: few
V: TRBV2
DNA: TGTGCCAGCAGTTTAGGGGGGACTACTGACAATGAGCAGTTCTTC
CDR3: CASSLGGTTDNEQFF

J: TRBJ2-3
D: -
size: -
V: TRBV27
DNA: TGTGCCAGCAGTCATAAAAGCACAGATACGCAGTATTTT
CDR3: CASSHKSTDTQYF

J: TRBJ2-5
D: TRBD1
size: -
V: TRBV9
DNA: TGTGCCAGCAGCGTAGTCTCGGACAGGTACCAAGAGACCCAGTACTTC
CDR3: CASSVVSDRYQETQYF

J: TRBJ2-1
D: TRBD1
size: -
V: TRBV4-1
DNA: TGCGCCAGCACGCAGGGACAGGCCTACAATGAGCAGTTCTTC
CDR3: CASTQGQAYNEQFF

J: TRBJ2-1
D: -
size: few
V: TRBV5-6
DNA: TGTGCCAGCAGCTTGGGGGGACATGGACGAACTGAGCAGTTCTTC
CDR3: CASSLGGHGRTEQFF

J: TRBJ2-7
D: -
size: few
V: TRBV11-2
DNA: TGTGCCAGCAGTTCGGGACGCCAAGGCACCTACGAGCAGTACTTC
CDR3: CASSSGRQGTYEQYF

J: TRBJ2-2
D: TRBD2
size: once
V: TRBV5-1
DNA: TGCGCCAGCAGTCGACTAGCGGGGCTTAACACCGGGGAGCTGTTTTTT
CDR3: CASSRLAGLNTGELFF

J: TRBJ2-7
D: -
size: many
V: TRBV29-1
DNA: TGCAGCGTCTCCTCGGCAAACCACGAGCAGTACTTC
CDR3: CSVSSANHEQYF

J: TRBJ2-2
D: -
size: -
V: TRBV5-6
DNA: TGTGCCAGCAGGGGTCAGGGTAGCACCGGGGAGCTGTTTTTT
CDR3: CASRGQGSTGELFF

J: TRBJ2-7
D: TRBD1
size: -
V: TRBV5-1
DNA: TGCGCCAGCAGCCCCATGACAGGGTTAGACGAGCAGTACTTC
CDR3: CASSPMTGLDEQYF

J: TRBJ1-4
D: TRBD1
size: -
V: TRBV28
DNA: TGTGCCAGCAGTTTAAGGGGGCTGTCTAATGAAAAACTGTTTTTT
CDR3: CASSLRGLSNEKLFF

J: TRBJ1-2
D: -
size: -
V: TRBV28
DNA: TGTGCCAGCGATGATCGAGGGAGATCTAACTATGGCTACACCTTC
CDR3: CASDDRGRSNYGYTF

J: TRBJ2-2
D: -
size: -
V: TRBV7-8
DNA: TGTGCCAGCAGCGTTACGAACACCGGGGAGCTGTTTTTT
CDR3: CASSVTNTGELFF

J: TRBJ1-2
D: -
size: few
V: TRBV6-1
DNA: TGTGCCAGCAGTGAAGATGGATCGTATGGCTACACCTTC
CDR3: CASSEDGSYGYTF

J: TRBJ2-7
D: -
size: -
V: TRBV19
DNA: TGTGCCAGTGGGGGACGATCAAAATCATCCTACGAGCAGTACTTC
CDR3: CASGGRSKSSYEQYF

J: TRBJ1-1
D: TRBD1
size: -
V: TRBV18
DNA: TGTGCCAGCTCACCACTCCAGACCCGACAGGGATTGAACACTGAAGCTTTCTTT
CDR3: CASSPLQTRQGLNTEAFF

J: TRBJ1-5
D: TRBD1
size: -
V: TRBV27
DNA: TGTGCCAGTAACAGGGGTGGAAGCAATCAGCCCCAGCATTTT
CDR3: CASNRGGSNQPQHF

J: TRBJ1-2
D: -
size: few
V: TRBV2
DNA: TGTGCCAGCAGGGGAGGGGTTTTTGGCTACACCTTC
CDR3: CASRGGVFGYTF

J: TRBJ1-5
D: -
size: few
V: TRBV30
DNA: TGTGCCTGGAAACAGGGTGGTCAGCCCCAGCATTTT
CDR3: CAWKQGGQPQHF

J: TRBJ2-3
D: TRBD2
size: -
V: TRBV2
DNA: TGTGCCAGCACACTAGCGGGAGGTACAGATACGCAGTATTTT
CDR3: CASTLAGGTDTQYF

J: TRBJ2-1
D: -
size: few
V: TRBV7-9
DNA: TGTGCCAGCAGCCGAAGGGGGGATTCCTCCTACAATGAGCAGTTCTTC
CDR3: CASSRRGDSSYNEQFF

J: TRBJ2-4
D: -
size: -
V: TRBV7-9
DNA: TGTGCCAGCCGATCCACGGACAAAAACATTCAGTACTTC
CDR3: CASRSTDKNIQYF

J: TRBJ1-1
D: TRBD1
size: -
V: TRBV6-5
DNA: TGTGCCAGCAGTCAGGACAGGGGGCGGGACACTGAAGCTTTCTTT
CDR3: CASSQDRGRDTEAFF

J: TRBJ2-3
D: TRBD2
size: -
V: TRBV6-6
DNA: TGTGCCAGCCGGACTAGCGCAGATACGCAGTATTTT
CDR3: CASRTSADTQYF

J: TRBJ1-1
D: -
size: -
V: TRBV28
DNA: TGTGCCAGCAGTTTATCGCGCTTGAACACTGAAGCTTTCTTT
CDR3: CASSLSRLNTEAFF

J: TRBJ1-6
D: TRBD1
size: -
V: TRBV5-1
DNA: TGCGCCAGCAGCCCCAGACAGGGGGAAGTGGCCCTCCACTTT
CDR3: CASSPRQGEVALHF

J: TRBJ1-1
D: -
size: -
V: TRBV6-1
DNA: TGTGCCAGCAGTGGCCCACAGTACACTGAAGCTTTCTTT
CDR3: CASSGPQYTEAFF

J: TRBJ1-5
D: -
size: -
V: TRBV27
DNA: TGTGCCAGCAGTTCCATACGCAATCAGCCCCAGCATTTT
CDR3: CASSSIRNQPQHF

J: TRBJ2-7
D: -
size: once
V: TRBV7-8
DNA: TGTGCCAGCAGCCGGTCTGGCGTTAGCTCCTACGAGCAGTACTTC
CDR3: CASSRSGVSSYEQYF

J: TRBJ1-2
D: -
size: -
V: TRBV2
DNA: TGTGCCAGCAGTGACAGTATACCCTATGGCTACACCTTC
CDR3: CASSDSIPYGYTF

J: TRBJ2-1
D: TRBD2
size: -
V: TRBV18
DNA: TGTGCCAGCTCGCCCACTAGCGGGAGCGGGGATGAGCAGTTCTTC
CDR3: CASSPTSGSGDEQFF

J: TRBJ2-1
D: -
size: -
V: TRBV4-3
DNA: TGCGCCAGCAGCCAGATCGTCTATGTCAATGAGCAGTTCTTC
CDR3: CASSQIVYVNEQFF

J: TRBJ1-1
D: -
size: few
V: TRBV7-9
DNA: TGTGCCAGCAGCTTAGGGACTGAAGCTTTCTTT
CDR3: CASSLGTEAFF

J: TRBJ1-2
D: -
size: few
V: TRBV5-1
DNA: TGCGCCAGCAGCTATCCCCCCGATGGCTACACCTTC
CDR3: CASSYPPDGYTF

J: TRBJ1-1
D: -
size: -
V: TRBV5-4
DNA: TGTGCCAGCAGCTTGGCAGGGCCGATGAACACTGAAGCTTTCTTT
CDR3: CASSLAGPMNTEAFF

J: TRBJ1-4
D: -
size: -
V: TRBV28
DNA: TGTGCCAGCAGTTCGCGGACAAGCACTAATGAAAAACTGTTTTTT
CDR3: CASSSRTSTNEKLFF

J: TRBJ2-6
D: -
size: -
V: TRBV7-6
DNA: TGTGCCAGCAGCCCCCTCGGCGCCTCTGGGGCCAACGTCCTGACTTTC
CDR3: CASSPLGASGANVLTF

J: TRBJ1-5
D: -
size: once
V: TRBV10-3
DNA: TGTGCCGTCGGTGAACGGGGGGCCAATCAGCCCCAGCATTTT
CDR3: CAVGERGANQPQHF

J: TRBJ1-4
D: -
size: -
V: TRBV30
DNA: TGTGCCTCTACGGACGGAATAAATGAAAAACTGTTTTTT
CDR3: CASTDGINEKLFF

J: TRBJ2-2
D: -
size: -
V: TRBV27
DNA: TGTGCCAGCAGTGGACAGACCGGGGAGCTGTTTTTT
CDR3: CASSGQTGELFF

J: TRBJ2-2
D: TRBD2
size: -
V: TRBV7-8
DNA: TGTGCCAGCAGCAAACTAGCGGGAGGTACAGGGGAGCTGTTTTTT
CDR3: CASSKLAGGTGELFF

J: TRBJ1-5
D: TRBD1
size: -
V: TRBV28
DNA: TGTGCCAGCACCCCTGCAGGGGGGCGATGGGGTCAGCCCCAGCATTTT
CDR3: CASTPAGGRWGQPQHF

J: TRBJ2-7
D: -
size: -
V: TRBV4-2
DNA: TGTGCCAGCAGCCCTGGACTGGAAACGTCCGAGCAGTACTTC
CDR3: CASSPGLETSEQYF

J: TRBJ1-5
D: TRBD1
size: -
V: TRBV19
DNA: TGTGCCAGTAGTCTGAAGACAGGGGCGAGTTTTAGGGCCCAGCATTTT
CDR3: CASSLKTGASFRAQHF

J: TRBJ2-7
D: TRBD2
size: -
V: TRBV4-1
DNA: TGCGCCAGCAGCCTCCGGACTAGCGGGAGCAGTGAGCAGTACTTC
CDR3: CASSLRTSGSSEQYF

J: TRBJ2-7
D: -
size: -
V: TRBV5-4
DNA: TGTGCCAGCAGCGGGGGCTCTCGACCGAGCGAGCAGTACTTC
CDR3: CASSGGSRPSEQYF

J: TRBJ1-1
D: -
size: -
V: TRBV10-3
DNA: TGTGCCATCAGTGAACGGGGGTCGGAGAACACTGAAGCTTTCTTT
CDR3: CAISERGSENTEAFF

J: TRBJ2-3
D: -
size: -
V: TRBV29-1
DNA: TGCAGCGTTGAAACCCAGAGCACAGATACGCAGTATTTT
CDR3: CSVETQSTDTQYF